The sequence of this T cell receptor (beta chain) was determined in a study of a mutant IDH1 vaccine in newly diagnosed glioma. Note on this clone: Its antigen is as yet unknown.

Sample time point: week 35, safety follow-up. A single vaccine dose contained 300 ug of mutant IDH1 20-mer peptide, and topical imiquimod was used with it. Only in-frame clones appear in the TCRdb table, and some are missing; sequencing was by immunoSEQ multiplex PCR. The table lists 35,000 to 45,000 clones, 75% to 85% of them singletons. V was trimmed by 5 bases and J by 2 bases, leaving 10 bases between them. Germline CDR1 is SQVTM and CDR2 is ANQGSEA. The CDR3 consists of 12 residues. The chain links TRBV29-1 to TRBJ2-7, with TRBD1 as a possible D gene (5 bases). Sequenced here: PBMCs, sampled from a glioma patient whose treatment included an IDH1 peptide vaccine. The TCR was taken from a woman aged 50 to 60 with glioma. The CDR3 loop is CSVQRRAYEQYF. DNA of the CDR3: TGCAGCGTTCAACGCAGGGCCTACGAGCAGTACTTC.